The 25 T cell receptor beta chains listed next were all sequenced from one sample in a study of graft-versus-host responses after intestinal transplantation. Produced via immunoSEQ multiplex PCR; TCRdb's table is partial and in-frame only. The sample lists more than 65,000 clones, about 90% occurring once. No antigen has been assigned to these receptors. The source was unstimulated CD8+ T cells sorted from spleen or lymph node cells, collected before intestinal transplant. The source of these receptors is a human donor who received an intestinal transplant.

This chain links TRBV20-1 with TRBJ2-7, with D unclear. The germline gives CDR1 DFQATT, CDR2 SNEGSKA (reference sequence). The CDR3 is 11 residues long. The V end lost 3 bases, the J end lost 3 bases, and 6 bases lay between the germline ends. DNA for the CDR3: TGCAGTGCTAGGGAGAGCTACGAGCAGTACTTC. It translates to CSARESYEQYF.

This rearrangement joins TRBV5-6 to TRBJ2-7; D gene unclear. V shed 3 bases and J shed 2 bases, with 12 bases lying between them. The CDR3 extends over 14 amino acids. Germline assignment: CDR1 SGHDT and CDR2 YYEEEE. This CDR3 reads CASSSVPTTYEQYF. The CDR3 nucleotides are TGTGCCAGCAGCTCAGTACCCACCACCTACGAGCAGTACTTC. The variable domain in full, with the rest retrieved from reference TRBV5-6 and TRBJ2-7, is DAGVTQSPTHLIKTRGQQVTLRCSPKSGHDTVSWYQQALGQGPQFIFQYYEEEERQRGNFPDRFSGHQFPNYSSELNVNALLLGDSALYLCASSSVPTTYEQYFGPGTRLTVT.

V usage is TRBV5-1 and J usage is TRBJ1-5; TRBD1 might be the D (5 bases). This CDR3 contains 17 residues. V gave up 4 bases and J gave up 0 bases, with 17 bases separating them. Germline V lookup: CDR1 SGHRS, CDR2 YFSETQ. The CDR3 DNA sequence: TGCGCCAGCAGCCACCCTCCAGGGTTATATAGCAATCAGCCCCAGCATTTT. Encoded protein: CASSHPPGLYSNQPQHF.

V and J are TRBV6-1 and TRBJ2-3, with 12 nucleotides matching TRBD2. CDR1 MNHNS and CDR2 SASEGT come from the germline V gene. The CDR3 has 17 amino acids. The V and J ends lost 0 bases and 1 base, in that order; junction bases with no gene match: 2. The CDR3 DNA follows: TGTGCCAGCAGTGAAGCGAGGACTAGCGGGGGCACAGATACGCAGTATTTT. It codes for CASSEARTSGGTDTQYF.

The chain has TRBV4-1 and TRBJ1-1; maybe TRBD1 (5 bases). V gave up 1 base and J gave up 4 bases, with 10 bases separating them. CDR3 length equals 14 residues. Germline loops: CDR1 MGHRA, CDR2 YSYEKL. The CDR3 DNA reads TGCGCCAGCAGCCAAGGACAGTCAGGCACTGAAGCTTTCTTT. It yields the protein CASSQGQSGTEAFF.

The CDR3 loop is CASSTVTDADTGELFF. The CDR3 DNA reads as TGTGCCAGTAGTACCGTGACAGACGCGGACACCGGGGAGCTGTTTTTT. This chain joins TRBV19 and TRBJ2-2; the D gene is possibly TRBD1 (5 bases). Germline assignment: CDR1 LNHDA and CDR2 SQIVND (reference sequence). The CDR3 loop spans 16 amino acids. V dropped 4 bases and J dropped 3 bases, with 15 bases sitting between them.

This chain joins TRBV27 and TRBJ2-1, with TRBD1 identical over 8 bases. The CDR3 covers 16 residues. J was trimmed by 5 bases and V by 1 base; bases with no gene match: 7. Germline assignment: CDR1 MNHEY and CDR2 SMNVEV (reference sequence). The CDR3 sequence: CASSLYTGGMDNEQFF. CDR3 DNA sequence: TGTGCCAGCAGTTTATATACAGGGGGTATGGACAATGAGCAGTTCTTC.

This chain joins TRBV19 and TRBJ1-1, with D uncertain. Trimming left V 11 bases short and J 0 bases short, with 13 bases between. The CDR3 covers 13 residues. CDR1 and CDR2 from the germline V gene are LNHDA and SQIVND (reference sequence). The CDR3 coding sequence is TGTGCCTCGAGGCAGATAATGAACACTGAAGCTTTCTTT. Translated, it gives CASRQIMNTEAFF. The full variable domain, with the rest looked up from reference TRBV19 and TRBJ1-1, is DGGITQSPKYLFRKEGQNVTLSCEQNLNHDAMYWYRQDPGQGLRLIYYSQIVNDFQKGDIAEGYSVSREKKESFPLTVTSAQKNPTAFYLCASRQIMNTEAFFGQGTRLTVV.

This sequence joins TRBV11-2 and TRBJ2-1; D unresolved. With 5 bases removed from V and 4 bases from J, the gap between germline ends came to 6 bases. The CDR3 is 12 residues long. CDR1 is SGHAT and CDR2 is FQNNGV in the germline V gene. The CDR3 region has the DNA TGTGCCAGCAGCCCAGGTTACAATGAGCAGTTCTTC. Encoded protein: CASSPGYNEQFF.

This rearrangement joins TRBV2 to TRBJ2-1; 9 bases agree with TRBD1. Trimming took 10 bases from V and 9 from J; bases not matched to a gene: 10. The CDR3 is made up of 13 amino acids. Germline values: CDR1 SNHLY, CDR2 FYNNEI. The CDR3 DNA reads as TGTGCCACCCCGTTACAGGGGGCGGCTGAGCAGTTCTTC. Residues: CATPLQGAAEQFF.

The chain uses TRBV4-1 and TRBJ2-5; 7 bases match TRBD2. This CDR3 has 14 amino acids. In germline, CDR1 is MGHRA, CDR2 YSYEKL. V lost 1 base, J lost 5 bases, and 4 bases stayed unmatched. The CDR3 nucleotides are TGCGCCAGCAGCCAAGGTGGGGGGGTGGAGACCCAGTACTTC. Translated: CASSQGGGVETQYF.

Only one count was recorded for this clone. Germline and junction disagree at one end, which may indicate a read error. The V call is TRBV13, the J call TRBJ1-1; TRBD1 agrees at 9 bases. CDR1 and CDR2 (germline): PRHDT, FYEKMQ (reference sequence). The CDR3 runs 14 residues. The CDR3 sequence: CASSLGTGRTEAFF. CDR3 DNA sequence: TGTGCCAGCAGCCTAGGGACAGGGCGGACTGAAGCTTTCTTT.

The chain uses TRBV6-5 and TRBJ2-1; 7 positions agree with TRBD1. The ends lost 5 bases at V and 5 bases at J; junction bases unmatched: 9. The CDR3 has 15 amino acids. Germline CDR1 is MNHEY and CDR2 is SVGAGI. CDR3 DNA: TGTGCCAGCAGTCCTCGACAGGGAAGGGACAATGAGCAGTTCTTC. This codes for CASSPRQGRDNEQFF.

The chain joins TRBV27 to TRBJ2-3; D possibly corresponds to TRBD1 (5 bases). The CDR3 totals 15 residues. Germline V CDR1 and CDR2: MNHEY, SMNVEV (reference sequence). V was shortened by 3 bases and J by 1 base, with 11 bases between the two germline ends. CDR3 DNA sequence: TGTGCCAGCAGTTTTTTCGTGACAGGCACAGATACGCAGTATTTT. Its translation: CASSFFVTGTDTQYF.

CDR3 region: CASSLGSAYQETQYF. CDR3 nucleotides: TGTGCCAGCAGCTTAGGTTCCGCGTACCAAGAGACCCAGTACTTC. The chain uses TRBV7-9 and TRBJ2-5; D remains unclear. This CDR3 is 15 amino acids long. The V gene's germline CDR1 is SEHNR and CDR2 FQNEAQ (reference sequence). The germline V and J ends were trimmed by 1 base and 0 bases, with 9 bases remaining between them. Based on the CDR3 plus reference TRBV7-9 and TRBJ2-5, the full variable domain is DTGVSQNPRHKITKRGQNVTFRCDPISEHNRLYWYRQTLGQGPEFLTYFQNEAQLEKSRLLSDRFSAERPKGSFSTLEIQRTEQGDSAMYLCASSLGSAYQETQYFGPGTRLLVL.

J is TRBJ2-6 and V is TRBV5-4; a weak D match, TRBD1 (5 bases). The CDR3 consists of 15 residues. The V gene's germline CDR1 is SGHNT and CDR2 YYREEE (reference sequence). V gave up 3 bases and J gave up 2 bases, with 9 bases separating them. The CDR3 DNA is TGTGCCAGCAGCTCCCAGGGCCCTGGGGCCAACGTCCTGACTTTC. Protein product: CASSSQGPGANVLTF.

This chain uses TRBV4-2 with TRBJ1-4, with D hard to call. This CDR3 contains 15 residues. V was clipped by 4 bases and J by 8 bases, with 17 bases between them. CDR1 and CDR2 (germline): LGHNA, YNFKEQ. The CDR3 is CASSPGEGSGEKLFF. CDR3 bases: TGTGCCAGCAGCCCCGGGGAGGGCAGTGGGGAAAAACTGTTTTTT.

The chain is built from TRBV5-6 and TRBJ2-3, with 9 bases aligning to TRBD2. CDR3 length: 18 residues. The V and J ends lost 0 bases and 3 bases, in that order; junction bases with no gene match: 11. Germline V gene sequence: CDR1 SGHDT, CDR2 YYEEEE. CDR3 sequence: CASSLDLQGGGGTDTQYF. The DNA of the CDR3 is TGTGCCAGCAGCTTGGACCTTCAGGGCGGGGGGGGGACAGATACGCAGTATTTT. Together with reference TRBV5-6 and TRBJ2-3, the CDR3 gives the full variable domain: DAGVTQSPTHLIKTRGQQVTLRCSPKSGHDTVSWYQQALGQGPQFIFQYYEEEERQRGNFPDRFSGHQFPNYSSELNVNALLLGDSALYLCASSLDLQGGGGTDTQYFGPGTRLTVL.

This chain links TRBV5-4 with TRBJ2-7; perhaps TRBD1 as D (5 bases). The CDR3 sequence is 15 residues long. Trimming cost V 1 base and J 3 bases, with 14 bases left between them. Per the germline V gene, CDR1 is SGHNT and CDR2 is YYREEE (reference sequence). The CDR3 loop is CASSLPGQGYYEQYF. The CDR3 bases are TGTGCCAGCAGCTTGCCAGGACAAGGATACTACGAGCAGTACTTC.

The chain carries TRBV7-9 and TRBJ2-4; D perhaps matches TRBD1 (6 bases). Germline CDR1 is SEHNR and CDR2 is FQNEAQ (reference sequence). V gave up 1 base and J gave up 8 bases, with 12 bases separating them. CDR3 length: 14 residues. The CDR3 DNA reads TGTGCCAGCAGCTTAGGTCCAGGGGATGACATTCAGTACTTC. Translated, it gives CASSLGPGDDIQYF.

The rearrangement uses TRBV5-1 and TRBJ1-1, with 9 bases lining up with TRBD1. The CDR3 has 15 residues. Germline CDR1 is SGHRS and CDR2 is YFSETQ. The V segment lost 3 bases and the J segment 3 bases; nucleotides outside the gene matches: 6. The CDR3 region is CASSSGQGGYTEAFF. In DNA form, the CDR3 reads TGCGCCAGCAGCTCGGGACAGGGAGGGTACACTGAAGCTTTCTTT.

J is TRBJ2-3 and V is TRBV10-3, with TRBD2 matching 8 bases. Trimming cost V 6 bases and J 3 bases; bases outside gene matches: 11. This CDR3 comprises 16 residues. CDR1 is ENHRY and CDR2 is SYGVKD in the germline V gene. CDR3 nucleotides: TGTGCCATCAGGACCGTAGCGGGGCTTGAAACAGATACGCAGTATTTT. Protein product: CAIRTVAGLETDTQYF.

The rearrangement joins TRBV5-6 to TRBJ1-2; 11 bases are a match to TRBD1. The germline CDR1 and CDR2 sequences are SGHDT and YYEEEE. V gave up 0 bases and J gave up 8 bases; unmatched junction bases: 0. The CDR3 sequence is 13 residues long. CDR3 sequence reads: CASSLGTGGGYTF. In nucleotides, the CDR3 is TGTGCCAGCAGCTTGGGGACAGGGGGCGGCTACACCTTC. The variable domain in full, with the rest retrieved from reference TRBV5-6 and TRBJ1-2, is DAGVTQSPTHLIKTRGQQVTLRCSPKSGHDTVSWYQQALGQGPQFIFQYYEEEERQRGNFPDRFSGHQFPNYSSELNVNALLLGDSALYLCASSLGTGGGYTFGSGTRLTVV.

The chain carries TRBV6-5 and TRBJ1-5; the match to TRBD1 covers 9 bases. In germline, CDR1 is MNHEY, CDR2 SVGAGI. The CDR3 runs 15 residues. V lost 6 bases, J lost 7 bases, and 10 bases stayed unmatched. The CDR3 loop reads CASSPGQGQGQPQHF. In DNA form, the CDR3 reads TGTGCCAGCAGCCCCGGACAGGGGCAGGGACAGCCCCAGCATTTT.

The rearrangement joins TRBV9 to TRBJ2-3, with 11 bases aligning to TRBD2. The length of the CDR3 is 16 residues. Germline V gene lookup returns CDR1 SGDLS and CDR2 YYNGEE. The V segment lost 6 bases and the J segment 5 bases; nucleotides outside the gene matches: 11. This CDR3 reads CASNRLAGTLRDTQYF. CDR3 DNA sequence: TGTGCCAGCAACAGACTAGCGGGGACCCTAAGAGATACGCAGTATTTT. Together with reference TRBV9 and TRBJ2-3, the CDR3 gives the full variable domain: DSGVTQTPKHLITATGQRVTLRCSPRSGDLSVYWYQQSLDQGLQFLIQYYNGEERAKGNILERFSAQQFPDLHSELNLSSLELGDSALYFCASNRLAGTLRDTQYFGPGTRLTVL.